This record concerns one T cell receptor beta chain sequence. Its specificity is unknown. The data stem from a study of OX40 agonist ivuxolimab in advanced cancers. Study-level results: The work left the antigen specificity of expanded peripheral T cells undetermined. More expanded clones were seen, on average, in CD8+ T cells than in CD4+. Within 6 weeks, CD4+ and CD8+ blood T cells expanded clonally at 0.1 to 3.0 mg/kg.

Samples were taken at baseline and on day 1 of cycles 4 and 7. Some clones are missing from TCRdb's copy, which holds only in-frame ones; the method was immunoSEQ multiplex PCR. The data hold tens of thousands of clones, with 85% to 95% observed a single time. This clonotype was obtained from an adult with an advanced solid tumor such as melanoma, head and neck, liver or kidney cancer. Specimen: CD4+ or CD8+ T cells sorted from blood, collected in a trial of the OX40 agonist ivuxolimab.

The CDR3 DNA sequence: TGTGCCAGCAGTCTTGGACTAGCGGGGAACCAAGAGACCCAGTACTTC. It is translated as CASSLGLAGNQETQYF. The chain uses TRBV28 and TRBJ2-5, with TRBD2 matching over 12 bases. Germline CDR1 reads MDHEN; CDR2 reads SYDVKM. J lost 0 bases, V lost 5 bases, and 4 bases had no gene match. The CDR3 contains 16 residues.